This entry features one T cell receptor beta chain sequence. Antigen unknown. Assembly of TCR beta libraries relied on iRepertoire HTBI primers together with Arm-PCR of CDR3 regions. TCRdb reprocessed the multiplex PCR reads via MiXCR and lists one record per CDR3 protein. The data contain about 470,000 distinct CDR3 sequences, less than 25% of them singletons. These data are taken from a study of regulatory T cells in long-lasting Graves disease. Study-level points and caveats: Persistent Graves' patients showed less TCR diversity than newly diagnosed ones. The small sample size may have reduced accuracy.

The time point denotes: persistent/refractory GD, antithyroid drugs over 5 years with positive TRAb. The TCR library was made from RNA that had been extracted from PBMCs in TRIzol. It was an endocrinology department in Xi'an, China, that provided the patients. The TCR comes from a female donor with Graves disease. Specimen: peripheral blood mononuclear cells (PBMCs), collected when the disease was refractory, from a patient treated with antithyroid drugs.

The CDR3 reads CASSIVAAFNQPQHF. The CDR3 bases are TGTGCCAGTAGTATAGTTGCAGCCTTCAATCAGCCCCAGCATTTT. V and J are TRBV19 and TRBJ1-5; no clear D. Germline V gene data show CDR1 as LNHDA and CDR2 as SQIVND (reference sequence). The CDR3 is made up of 15 amino acids. V shed 1 base and J shed 3 bases, with 10 bases lying between them.